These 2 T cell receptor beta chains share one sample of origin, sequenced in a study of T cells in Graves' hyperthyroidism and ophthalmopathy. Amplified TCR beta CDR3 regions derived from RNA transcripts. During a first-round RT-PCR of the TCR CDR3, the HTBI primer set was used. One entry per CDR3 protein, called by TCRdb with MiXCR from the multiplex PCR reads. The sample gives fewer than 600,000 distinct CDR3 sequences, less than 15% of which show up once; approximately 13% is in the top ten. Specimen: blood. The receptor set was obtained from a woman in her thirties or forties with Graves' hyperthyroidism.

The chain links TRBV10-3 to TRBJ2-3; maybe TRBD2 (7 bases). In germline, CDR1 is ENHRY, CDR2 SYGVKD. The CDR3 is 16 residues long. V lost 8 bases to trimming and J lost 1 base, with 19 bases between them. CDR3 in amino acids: CAIEGGGSPGTDTQYF. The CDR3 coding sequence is TGTGCCATCGAGGGGGGAGGGTCACCTGGCACAGATACGCAGTATTTT.

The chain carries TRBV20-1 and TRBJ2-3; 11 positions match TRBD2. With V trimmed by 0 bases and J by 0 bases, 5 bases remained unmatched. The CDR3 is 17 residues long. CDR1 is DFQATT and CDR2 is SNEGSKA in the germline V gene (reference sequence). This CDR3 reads CSARDFGTSGSTDTQYF. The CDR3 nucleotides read TGCAGTGCTAGAGATTTCGGGACTAGCGGTAGCACAGATACGCAGTATTTT.